This T cell receptor (beta chain) originates from a study of blood T cells in healthy people across ages (dated by TCRdb to the mid-2010s). Some background on the complete study: Template switching captured roughly one uniquely barcoded TCR beta cDNA molecule per two T cells in model experiments. To track age-related changes in TCR beta repertoire diversity, the study relied on deep sequencing normalized with unique cDNA molecular identifiers. The study analyzed two additional independent replicas of 1 million unique cDNA reads from the same blood draw for two donors, one aged 18 to 30 and one aged 80 or older. Donors of different ages were randomly distributed across sequencing lanes to avoid experimental bias. The donors were split into four age groups: young (average around 15 years), middle-aged (around 37), aged (roughly 65) and long-lived (approximately 89). What the work shows at the level of the full study, not this receptor alone: There was a strong correlation between observed TCR beta diversity and the percentage of naive T cells measured by flow cytometry. Estimates of total diversity based on one million sequenced T cells were considered lower bounds and underestimates. Because profiling used bulk unsorted PBMCs, naive and antigen-experienced compartments could not be compared conclusively. Observed TCR beta diversity per million T cells fell roughly linearly with age, and a significant reduction was already apparent by age roughly 40. The long-lived group showed more naive CD4+ T cells, fewer expanded clones and increased TCR diversity than the aged group, suggesting age selection. Because donor CMV infection status was unknown, age-related changes in expanded clonotypes were potentially confounded.

From cysteine to phenylalanine, the CDR3 is 17 amino acids long. Only the CDR3 portion is preserved as DNA: 51 bases, with reading frame beginning at the first base. V lost 5 bases and J lost 4 bases; the stretch between them is 23 bases long. Systemically healthy Caucasian individuals from Russia, 39 in total and aged roughly 6 to 95 years, were included as donors. About 9.6 milliliters of peripheral blood were collected from each donor into EDTA-treated Vacutainer tubes. Ficoll-Paque density-gradient centrifugation was used to isolate PBMCs, with at least 6 million obtained per sample. Total RNA, at least 6 micrograms per sample, was extracted from PBMCs with Trizol reagent. The percentages of naive CD45RAhigh/CD27high T cells were determined by flow cytometry on a PBMC aliquot from every donor. This clonotype was seen many times. Its binding antigen is unknown. The record has no base qualities; no much larger clone is one base away.

Library generation was performed with 5' RACE. The data were produced on an Illumina HiSeq 2500. A second PCR of about 7 to 12 cycles was run with a J-beta primer mix and a sample-barcoded 5' primer. A template-switch 5' adaptor carrying 12 random nucleotides introduced a unique molecular identifier onto each TCR beta cDNA molecule. At least 2.5 million CDR3-containing paired-end reads were obtained from each sample. First-strand cDNA was synthesized from all RNA with the Mint cDNA synthesis kit, primed by a TRBC-specific oligonucleotide. All cDNA was treated with uracil-DNA glycosylase and then went through a first 18-cycle PCR with the universal primers M1SS and BC2_uni_R. For the original study's pipeline: For normalization, 1 million high-quality reads, each with a distinct molecular identifier, were randomly selected from each sample. Instead of being binned into consensus sequences, reads that shared molecular identifiers were thrown out. CDR3 identification, clonotype clustering and error correction used MiTCR with a Q25 quality threshold and the strictest error-elimination algorithm. A nonparametric unseen species model with Euler transformation was used to estimate lower-bound total TCR beta diversity. TCRdb itself trimmed the public reads at Q25 with fastp, ran MiXCR and retained productive beta chains. Rows with one shared CDR3 protein collapse into an entry with the most common genes and DNA. These V and J calls rely on TCRdb rather than the paper's analysis. This sample lists about 680,000 distinct CDR3 sequences; roughly 49% were detected once. Around a third of the sample belongs to the ten largest clones.

This clonotype was sampled from an older woman in good health. This chain joins TRBV12-3 or TRBV12-4 to TRBJ1-2; TRBD1 might be the D gene, on 6 matching bases. Source material: blood. The base sequence is TGTGCCAGCAGTCCTAACGTGGGGGGGGCGCTTCCCTATGGCTACACCTTC. Its amino acids are CASSPNVGGALPYGYTF.